These 6 T cell receptor beta chains share one sample of origin, sequenced in a study of blood T cell repertoires in COVID-19. The data were produced by immunoSEQ multiplex PCR, yet TCRdb's version contains in-frame clones alone and is incomplete. The sample consists of roughly 110,000 clones, roughly 84% of them appearing once. Sequenced sample: peripheral blood. The receptors come from a human donor in a cohort sampled during active COVID-19.

The chain carries TRBV9 and TRBJ2-1; 9 bases align to TRBD2. The CDR3 loop spans 15 amino acids. V gave up 4 bases and J gave up 4 bases; unmatched junction bases: 6. The germline V gene encodes CDR1 SGDLS and CDR2 YYNGEE. CDR3 loop: CASSTLAGRYNEQFF. The CDR3 nucleotides are TGTGCCAGCAGCACCCTAGCGGGACGGTACAATGAGCAGTTCTTC.

The V call is TRBV9, the J call TRBJ2-5, with D possibly matching TRBD1 (5 bases). Trimming removed 4 bases at V and 2 bases at J, with 9 bases between. The CDR3 runs to 13 residues. Germline loops: CDR1 SGDLS, CDR2 YYNGEE. In DNA form, the CDR3 reads TGTGCCAGCAGCCCCGACAGTCAAGAGACCCAGTACTTC. This gives the protein CASSPDSQETQYF.

This clone has more than one count but fewer than ten. The genes are TRBV28 and TRBJ1-4, with D tentatively TRBD1 (5 bases). V lost 6 bases and J 5 bases, leaving 16 bases between the germline ends. Per the germline V gene, CDR1 is MDHEN and CDR2 is SYDVKM. This CDR3 is 15 amino acids long. This CDR3 reads CASRAGGMRNEKLFF. The CDR3 DNA follows: TGTGCCAGCAGGGCGGGGGGGATGAGGAATGAAAAACTGTTTTTT.

The V and J genes are TRBV20-1 and TRBJ1-1; no clear D gene. V was clipped by 0 bases and J by 3 bases, with 2 bases between them. The length of the CDR3 is 11 residues. CDR1 and CDR2 (germline): DFQATT, SNEGSKA (reference sequence). The CDR3 sequence: CSARDYTEAFF. The CDR3 DNA follows: TGCAGTGCTAGAGACTACACTGAAGCTTTCTTT.

The rearrangement uses TRBV7-8 and TRBJ1-2, with D unresolved. CDR1 is SGHVS, CDR2 FQNEAQ, per germline. CDR3 size: 15 residues. Trimming shortened V by 0 bases and J by 2 bases, and 10 bases separated the two germline ends. This CDR3 is CASSLAEGANYGYTF. The DNA of the CDR3 is TGTGCCAGCAGCTTAGCGGAGGGAGCGAACTATGGCTACACCTTC.

The chain carries TRBV7-9 and TRBJ2-7, with TRBD1 matching over 8 bases. This CDR3 is built from 18 residues. With 2 bases clipped from V and 4 bases from J, the junction kept 16 bases outside the gene matches. Germline V lookup: CDR1 SEHNR, CDR2 FQNEAQ (reference sequence). Written as DNA, the CDR3 is TGTGCCAGCAGCTTAAGTAGCCTGCGTGACAGGGGCGTTTACGAGCAGTACGTC. Protein: CASSLSSLRDRGVYEQYV.